This T cell receptor (beta chain) emerged from a study of early T cells in non-severe SARS-CoV-2 infection (TCRdb year 2021). Describing the broader study: Because TCR sequencing was done on bulk RNA from unsorted whole blood, the alpha and beta chains could not be paired.

Only a few counts were recorded for this clonotype. This clone's antigen is unknown. The sample holds no much larger clone one base away, and base qualities are not on file. The library came from 5' RACE. The run used a NextSeq 500. The TCR library protocol attached unique molecular identifiers to individual cDNA molecules to correct for sequencing error and PCR bias. Sequencing covered both TCR alpha and beta chains, and within each sample the abundances of alpha and beta sequences were tightly co-correlated. Processing in the source paper ran as follows. Decombinator V4 was used to perform V gene, J gene and CDR3 annotation of TCR sequences. TCRs were defined as expanded if a significant change between any two time points was detected under a Poisson model with p below 0.0001. Abundances of TCRs were expressed as counts per million after normalisation to the total number of TCRs sequenced in each sample. TRAV1-2 paired with TRAJ12, TRAJ20 or TRAJ33 defined MAIT TCRs, while TRAV10 paired with TRAJ18 defined iNKT TCRs. VDJdb, accessed 1 November 2021, was searched for CMV, EBV and SARS-CoV-2 annotated TCRs, with TCRs annotated for multiple antigens excluded. The public reads were quality trimmed at Q25 with fastp and then assembled into clones with MiXCR by TCRdb, keeping productive beta chains. Every distinct CDR3 protein forms one entry, paired with its most common genes and DNA. The V and J calls reflect TCRdb's pipeline rather than the authors' work. The sample has more than 85,000 distinct CDR3 sequences on record, about 15% of them singletons. The ten largest clones add up to 1.3% of the sample.

This was a case-control study nested in a cohort of healthcare workers in London, UK, who had nasopharyngeal swab PCR tests and blood samples taken every week. Between 23 and 31 March 2020, the week of the UK lockdown, healthcare workers were enrolled and then followed up weekly for as long as 16 weeks. The investigation overall reported the following: VDJdb matching was skewed toward anti-spike CD8 responses, so virus-specific expansions were likely underestimated and private and CD4 specificities were missed.

V lost 2 bases and J lost 6 bases; the stretch between them is 13 bases long. The germline V gene sets CDR1 to ENHRY and CDR2 to SYGVKD. The CDR3 numbers 14 residues from cysteine through phenylalanine. The kept DNA is CDR3 alone, 42 bases in frame from the first base. The sequenced sample was whole blood. The receptor chain draws on TRBV10-3 and TRBJ1-2, and the D gene may be TRBD1, 5 bases matching. This receptor was identified in an adult who was a healthcare worker with PCR-confirmed SARS-CoV-2 infection or an uninfected control (not recorded which). The nucleotides are TGTGCCATCAGTGAGCCGGACACTGGAAATGGCTACACCTTC. Translated, this is CAISEPDTGNGYTF.